The source of this T cell receptor beta chain is a study of CD8 T cells in Susac syndrome. Trimming took 6 bases from V and 7 from J, leaving 19 bases between them. The CDR3 has 15 amino acids. CDR1 and CDR2 from the germline V gene are SNHLY and FYNNEI. Random-hexamer reverse transcription was applied to roughly 0.5 to 1 ug RNA. TCRdb re-called the immunoSEQ multiplex PCR reads with MiXCR, one entry per CDR3 protein. Among around 71,000 distinct CDR3 sequences listed, 93% were seen once. The sample taken for sequencing was CD4+ T cells from PBMCs. The V call is TRBV2, the J call TRBJ2-1; D unclear. The receptor's source is a human donor with Susac syndrome. The CDR3 bases are TGTGCCAGCAGCCCGGACCCACCGGGTGGGAATGAGCAGTTCTTC. Its translation: CASSPDPPGGNEQFF.